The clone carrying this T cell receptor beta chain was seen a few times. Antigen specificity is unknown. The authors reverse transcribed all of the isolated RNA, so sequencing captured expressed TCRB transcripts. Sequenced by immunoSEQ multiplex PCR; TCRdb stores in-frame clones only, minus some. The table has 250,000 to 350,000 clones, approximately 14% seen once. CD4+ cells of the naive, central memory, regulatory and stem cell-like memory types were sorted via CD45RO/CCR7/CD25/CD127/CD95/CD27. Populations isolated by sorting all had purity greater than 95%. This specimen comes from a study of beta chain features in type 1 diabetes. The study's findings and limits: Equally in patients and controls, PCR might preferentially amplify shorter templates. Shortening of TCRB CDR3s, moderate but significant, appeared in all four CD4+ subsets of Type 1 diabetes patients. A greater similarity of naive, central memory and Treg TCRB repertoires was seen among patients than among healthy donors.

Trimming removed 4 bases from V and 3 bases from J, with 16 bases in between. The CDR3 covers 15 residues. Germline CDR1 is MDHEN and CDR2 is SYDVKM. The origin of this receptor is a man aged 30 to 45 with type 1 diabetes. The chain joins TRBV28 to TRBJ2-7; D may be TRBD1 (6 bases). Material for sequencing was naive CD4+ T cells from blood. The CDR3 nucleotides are TGTGCCAGCAGTTCGCCAGACAGGAGACTCTACGAGCAGTACTTC. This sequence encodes CASSSPDRRLYEQYF.